This TCR beta chain was sequenced during a study of T cell clones after liver transplantation. This clone was seen once. No antigen is known for it. Clones were read by immunoSEQ multiplex PCR, and TCRdb kept only the in-frame ones, dropping some. The table includes approximately 71,000 clones, approximately 92% detected once. Study-wide findings and caveats: Graft donor-reactive T cells may have migrated into the graft rather than being deleted.

This TCR derives from a human patient who received a liver transplant. The graft donor may have given rise to some T cells. This sample comprised CD4+ T cells from blood, obtained about 25 months after liver transplant.

DNA of the CDR3: TGTGCCAGCAGCTCCAGGAACAGGCATCAAGAGACCCAGTACTTC. Amino acids: CASSSRNRHQETQYF. This sequence joins TRBV28 and TRBJ2-5, with a tentative D call TRBD1 (5 bases). The germline V gene has CDR1 MDHEN and CDR2 SYDVKM. CDR3 length equals 15 residues. Trimming removed 6 bases from V and 2 bases from J, with 16 bases in between.